The clone carrying this TCR beta chain has more than one count but fewer than ten. This entry comes from a study of a mutant IDH1 vaccine in newly diagnosed glioma. Assay used: immunoSEQ multiplex PCR; TCRdb lists only in-frame clones, some missing. Of about 92,000 clones listed, about 82% are singletons. Time point specified: baseline, week 1 (first vaccination visit). Treatment meaning: pre-vaccination baseline after standard-of-care therapy. Each astrocytoma in the donors was new, WHO grade 3 or 4, IDH1-mutant and ATRX-lost. Germline assignment: CDR1 LGHNA and CDR2 YNFKEQ. The ends were cut back, 4 bases at V and 1 base at J, with 14 bases in the middle. The CDR3 covers 15 residues.

The sample was PBMCs, taken from a glioma patient treated with radiotherapy, temozolomide or both. The rearrangement links TRBV4-2 to TRBJ2-7, with a tentative D call TRBD1 (5 bases). The TCR sequence derives from a man aged 40-49 years with glioma. CDR3 DNA: TGTGCCAGCAGCCTGACCACGACAGTTTCCTACGAGCAGTACTTC. It yields the protein CASSLTTTVSYEQYF.